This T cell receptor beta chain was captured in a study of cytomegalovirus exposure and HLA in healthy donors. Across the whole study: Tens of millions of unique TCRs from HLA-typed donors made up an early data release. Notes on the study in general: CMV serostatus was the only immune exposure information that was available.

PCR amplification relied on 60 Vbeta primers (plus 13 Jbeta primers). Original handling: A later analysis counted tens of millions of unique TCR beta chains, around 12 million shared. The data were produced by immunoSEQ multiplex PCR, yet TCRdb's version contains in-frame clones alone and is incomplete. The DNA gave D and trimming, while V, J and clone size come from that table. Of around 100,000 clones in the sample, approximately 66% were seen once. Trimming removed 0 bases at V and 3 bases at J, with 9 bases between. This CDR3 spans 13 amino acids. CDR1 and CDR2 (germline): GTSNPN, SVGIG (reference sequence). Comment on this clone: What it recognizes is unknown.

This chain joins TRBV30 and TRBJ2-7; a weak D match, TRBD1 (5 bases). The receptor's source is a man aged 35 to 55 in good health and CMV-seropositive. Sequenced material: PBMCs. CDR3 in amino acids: CAWSVGDSYEQYV. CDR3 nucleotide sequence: TGTGCCTGGAGTGTAGGCGACAGCTACGAGCAGTACGTC.